This is a list of T cell receptor beta chains from one sample in a study of post-analysis software for immune sequencing data. TCRdb reprocessed the PCR reads with MiXCR, giving one entry per CDR3 protein. Among fewer than 700,000 distinct CDR3 sequences, 40% to 50% were seen once, and the ten largest hold 1.7%. Sequenced: blood. The receptors were gathered from a girl between 5 and 17 years old with multiple sclerosis. The CDR3 runs from the conserved cysteine through the conserved F or W. D genes are given only for firm matches. Rows give clone size only sometimes, using once, few, many, or a class for an expanded clone.

v_gene	len	d_gene	abundance	j_gene	CDR3nt	CDR3aa
TRBV20-1	11	.	.	TRBJ2-5	TGCAGTGCTAGCCCCCAAGAGACCCAGTACTTC	CSASPQETQYF
TRBV11-2	17	TRBD1	.	TRBJ2-6	TGTGCCAGCAGCTTATACAGGGGCCTCTCTGGGGCCAACGTCCTGACTTTC	CASSLYRGLSGANVLTF
TRBV12-3/TRBV12-4	13	.	few	TRBJ2-1	TGTGCCAGCAGGCACAGGGACCTTGGGGAGCAGTTCTTC	CASRHRDLGEQFF
TRBV20-1	14	TRBD2	few	TRBJ2-3	TGCAGTGCTGAACTAGCGGGAATCACAGATACGCAGTATTTT	CSAELAGITDTQYF
TRBV10-3	13	.	few	TRBJ1-2	TGTGCCATCAGTGTCGAGGAGCGCTATGGCTACACCTTC	CAISVEERYGYTF
TRBV5-1	12	.	once	TRBJ1-2	TGCGCCAGCAGCACCGGCGGGGGGCGCGACACCTTC	CASSTGGGRDTF
TRBV6-6	12	TRBD1	.	TRBJ1-2	TGTGCCAGCAGTTCGGACAGGGGTGGCTACACCTTC	CASSSDRGGYTF
TRBV9	16	.	few	TRBJ2-3	TGTGCCAGCAGCGTAGCGGCTATCGCGGGCACAGATACGCAGTATTTT	CASSVAAIAGTDTQYF
TRBV30	15	TRBD1	few	TRBJ2-1	TGTGCCTGGAGTGAGACAGGGGGTTTCCACAATGAGCAGTTCTTC	CAWSETGGFHNEQFF
TRBV7-8	13	TRBD1	few	TRBJ1-5	TGTGCCAGCAGCTGGGACAGGGATCAGCCCCAGCATTTT	CASSWDRDQPQHF
TRBV5-5	14	.	.	TRBJ1-5	TGTGCCAGCAGCTTGGTGGGGATAGGTCAGCCCCAGCATTTT	CASSLVGIGQPQHF
TRBV7-9	16	TRBD2	.	TRBJ2-7	TGTGCCAGCAGCTTAGGGACTAGCGGGAATAGGAACGAGCAGTACTTC	CASSLGTSGNRNEQYF
TRBV4-1	14	.	.	TRBJ1-4	TGCGCCAGCAGCCCGTTCGGAGCGGGTGAAAAACTGTTTTTT	CASSPFGAGEKLFF
TRBV4-1	16	TRBD2	.	TRBJ2-1	TGCGCCAGCAGCCAAGTACTAGCGTCCAACTACAATGAGCAGTTCTTC	CASSQVLASNYNEQFF
TRBV3-1	14	.	.	TRBJ1-1	TGTGCCAGCAGCCAAGGTTCGTCCGGCACTGAGGCTTTCTTT	CASSQGSSGTEAFF
TRBV6-5	14	TRBD2	few	TRBJ2-5	TGTGCCAGCAGTCCTACTAGCGCAGTGGAGACCCAGTACTTC	CASSPTSAVETQYF
TRBV5-1	15	.	few	TRBJ2-4	TGCGCCAGCAAGGACATATCTCAAGCCAAAAACATTCAGTACTTC	CASKDISQAKNIQYF
TRBV9	20	TRBD1	.	TRBJ2-6	TGTGCCAGCAGCGTAGTTGGGGTTGGCAGGGGGATTCCTGGGGCCAACGTCCTGACTTTC	CASSVVGVGRGIPGANVLTF
TRBV5-1	17	TRBD2	.	TRBJ2-7	TGCGCCAGCAGCTTGACTAGCGGGGGGGCCGGAAGATACGAGCAGTACTTC	CASSLTSGGAGRYEQYF
TRBV12-3/TRBV12-4	14	.	.	TRBJ2-7	TGTGCCAGCAGTTCCCTGACCCCGAAATACGAGCAGTACTTC	CASSSLTPKYEQYF
TRBV12-3/TRBV12-4	13	.	many	TRBJ2-5	TGTGCCAGCAGTCCGTCTTCTGGAGAGACCCAGTACTTC	CASSPSSGETQYF
TRBV12-3/TRBV12-4	15	TRBD1	few	TRBJ1-1	TGTGCCAGCAGTTCCCGACAGGGTCTGAACACTGAAGCTTTCTTT	CASSSRQGLNTEAFF